Listed below are T cell receptor beta chains from one sample, sequenced in a study of cytomegalovirus exposure and HLA in healthy donors. Assay used: immunoSEQ multiplex PCR; TCRdb lists only in-frame clones, some missing. This repertoire shows some 200,000 clones, around 79% found once; its top ten account for more than 1.5%. The sequencing input was PBMCs. The receptors here all came from a man between 18 and 29 years old in good health and CMV-seronegative. CDR3s leave out the opening cysteine and the closing phenylalanine or tryptophan. The D gene is left open where the match is weak.

>NA|TRBV5-1|TRBJ1-2
ASSLDAGTNYGYT
>TRBD1|TRBV14|TRBJ2-7
ASSQGTGVTYEQY
>TRBD2|TRBV5-1|TRBJ2-1
ASRTSEFDEQF
>NA|TRBV28|TRBJ2-3
ASSLYPRDTQY
>NA|TRBV6-4|TRBJ1-2
ASSDSLRGYT
>NA|TRBV9|TRBJ2-2
ASSPINTGELF
>NA|TRBV7-6|TRBJ2-6
ASSLSLSGANVLT
>NA|TRBV18|TRBJ1-1
ASSPSQNTEAF
>TRBD1|TRBV28|TRBJ2-5
ASRPTGQETQY
>NA|TRBV6-6|TRBJ1-3
ASSPHFGETGNTIY
>TRBD1|TRBV19|TRBJ2-4
ASSRRDRSIIAKNIQY
>TRBD2|TRBV11-3|TRBJ2-5
ASSLRGGGPPYKETQY
>NA|TRBV27|TRBJ2-7
ASSFTSFYEQY
>TRBD1|TRBV9|TRBJ2-7
ASSGLQGEATYEQY
>TRBD1|TRBV14|TRBJ1-3
ASSQGTGGNTIY
>TRBD1|TRBV6-6|TRBJ2-1
ASSADRGNNEQF
>TRBD1|TRBV4-1|TRBJ1-6
ASSQDLLQGAILNSPLH
>TRBD2|TRBV27|TRBJ2-3
ASSFPSSGRTPRPTDTQY
>NA|TRBV7-7|TRBJ2-1
ASSLSSGPNEQF
>TRBD1|TRBV4-1|TRBJ2-3
ASSQEVGTGMTDTQY
>NA|TRBV27|TRBJ2-7
ASSLGNSYEQY